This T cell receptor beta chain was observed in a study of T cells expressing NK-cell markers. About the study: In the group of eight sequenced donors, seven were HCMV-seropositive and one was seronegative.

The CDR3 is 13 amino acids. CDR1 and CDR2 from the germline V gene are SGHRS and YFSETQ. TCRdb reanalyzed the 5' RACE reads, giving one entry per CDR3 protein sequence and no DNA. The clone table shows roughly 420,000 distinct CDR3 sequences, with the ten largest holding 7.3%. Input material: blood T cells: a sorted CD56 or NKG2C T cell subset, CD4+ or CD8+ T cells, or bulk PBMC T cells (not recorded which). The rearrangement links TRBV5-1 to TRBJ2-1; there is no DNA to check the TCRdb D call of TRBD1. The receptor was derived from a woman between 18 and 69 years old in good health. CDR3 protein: CASSRGQGNEQFF. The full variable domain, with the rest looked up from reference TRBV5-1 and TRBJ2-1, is KAGVTQTPRYLIKTRGQQVTLSCSPISGHRSVSWYQQTPGQGLQFLFEYFSETQRNKGNFPGRFSGRQFSNSRSEMNVSTLELGDSALYLCASSRGQGNEQFFGPGTRLTVL.